This T cell receptor (beta chain) was captured in a study of PD-L1 blockade in urothelial cancer. Time point: peripheral blood 6 weeks after treatment start. The CDR3 is 16 amino acids. CDR1 is SGHVS and CDR2 is FNYEAQ in the germline V gene. V shed 2 bases and J shed 4 bases, with 14 bases lying between them. The method was immunoSEQ multiplex PCR; TCRdb's version includes in-frame clones alone and lacks a portion of them. The sample holds 38,000 or so clones, roughly 82% seen once. The sample here was PBMCs, taken around atezolizumab (anti-PD-L1) treatment. The TCR was taken from a man in his forties with urothelial cancer. The chain couples TRBV7-6 to TRBJ2-2; D is perhaps TRBD2 (6 bases). This CDR3 is CASSLKVGSGTGELFF. CDR3 nucleotide sequence: TGTGCCAGCAGCTTAAAGGTCGGGAGCGGCACCGGGGAGCTGTTTTTT.